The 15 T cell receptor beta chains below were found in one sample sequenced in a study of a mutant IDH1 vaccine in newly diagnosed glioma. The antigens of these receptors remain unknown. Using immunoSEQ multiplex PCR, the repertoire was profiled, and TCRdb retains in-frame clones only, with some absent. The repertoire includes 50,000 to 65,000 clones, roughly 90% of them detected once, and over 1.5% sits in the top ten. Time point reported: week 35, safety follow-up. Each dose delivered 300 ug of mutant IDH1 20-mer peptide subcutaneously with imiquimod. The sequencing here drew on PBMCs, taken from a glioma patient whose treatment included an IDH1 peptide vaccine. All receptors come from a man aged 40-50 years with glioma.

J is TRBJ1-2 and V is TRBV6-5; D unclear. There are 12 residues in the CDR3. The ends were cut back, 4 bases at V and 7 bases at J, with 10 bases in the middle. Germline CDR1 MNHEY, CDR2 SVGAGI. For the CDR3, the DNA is TGTGCCAGCAGTTCCTTTGGGTCTGGCTACACCTTC. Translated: CASSSFGSGYTF.

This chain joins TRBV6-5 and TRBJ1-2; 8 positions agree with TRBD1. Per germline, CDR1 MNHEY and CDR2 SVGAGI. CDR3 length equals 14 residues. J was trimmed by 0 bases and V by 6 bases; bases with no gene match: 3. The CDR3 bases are TGTGCCAGCAGGTACAGGGGGTCTAACTATGGCTACACCTTC. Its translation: CASRYRGSNYGYTF.

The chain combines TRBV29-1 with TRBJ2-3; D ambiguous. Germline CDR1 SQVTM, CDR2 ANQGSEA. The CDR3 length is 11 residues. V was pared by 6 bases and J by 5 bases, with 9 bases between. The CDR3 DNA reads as TGCAGCGTCACAAGGGAAGATACGCAGTATTTT. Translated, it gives CSVTREDTQYF.

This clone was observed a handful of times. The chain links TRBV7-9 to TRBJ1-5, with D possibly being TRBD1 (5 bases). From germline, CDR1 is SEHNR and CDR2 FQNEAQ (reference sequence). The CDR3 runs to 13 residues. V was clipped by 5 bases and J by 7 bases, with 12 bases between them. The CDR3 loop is CASSSQGDQPQHF. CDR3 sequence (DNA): TGTGCCAGCAGCAGCCAGGGAGACCAGCCCCAGCATTTT.

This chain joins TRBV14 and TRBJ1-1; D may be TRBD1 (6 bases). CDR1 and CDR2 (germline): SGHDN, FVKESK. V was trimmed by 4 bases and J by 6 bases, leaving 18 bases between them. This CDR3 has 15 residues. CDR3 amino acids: CASSPFLARGPEAFF. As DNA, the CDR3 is TGTGCCAGCAGCCCTTTCCTGGCCAGGGGCCCTGAAGCTTTCTTT.

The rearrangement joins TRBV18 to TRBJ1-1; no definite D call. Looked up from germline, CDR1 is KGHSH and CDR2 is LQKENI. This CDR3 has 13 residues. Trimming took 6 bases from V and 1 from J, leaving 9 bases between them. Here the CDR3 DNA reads TGTGCCAGCTCTGAGAGGGAGAACACTGAAGCTTTCTTT. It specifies CASSERENTEAFF.

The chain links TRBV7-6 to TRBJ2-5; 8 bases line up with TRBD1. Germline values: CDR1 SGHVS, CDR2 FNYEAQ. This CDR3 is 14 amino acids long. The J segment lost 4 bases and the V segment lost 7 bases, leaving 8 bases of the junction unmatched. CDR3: CASTQGQGIETQYF. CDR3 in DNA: TGTGCCAGCACCCAAGGACAGGGAATAGAGACCCAGTACTTC.

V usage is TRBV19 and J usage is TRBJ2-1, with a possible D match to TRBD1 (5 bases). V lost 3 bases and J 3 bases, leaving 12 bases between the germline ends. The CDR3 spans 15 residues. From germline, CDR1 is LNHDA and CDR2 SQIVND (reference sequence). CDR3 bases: TGTGCCAGTAGTATTGGAGCAGGGCACTACAATGAGCAGTTCTTC. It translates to CASSIGAGHYNEQFF. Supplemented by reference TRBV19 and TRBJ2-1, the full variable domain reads DGGITQSPKYLFRKEGQNVTLSCEQNLNHDAMYWYRQDPGQGLRLIYYSQIVNDFQKGDIAEGYSVSREKKESFPLTVTSAQKNPTAFYLCASSIGAGHYNEQFFGPGTRLTVL.

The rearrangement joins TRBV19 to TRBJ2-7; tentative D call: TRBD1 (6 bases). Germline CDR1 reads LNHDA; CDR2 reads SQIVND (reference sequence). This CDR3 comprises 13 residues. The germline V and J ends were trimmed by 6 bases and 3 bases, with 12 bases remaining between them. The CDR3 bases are TGTGCCAGTAGCACAGGGTGGGGCTACGAGCAGTACTTC. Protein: CASSTGWGYEQYF.

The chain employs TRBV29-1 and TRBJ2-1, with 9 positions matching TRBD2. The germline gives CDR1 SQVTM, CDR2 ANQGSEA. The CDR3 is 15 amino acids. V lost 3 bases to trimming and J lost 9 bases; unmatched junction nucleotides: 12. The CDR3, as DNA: TGCAGCGTTGAGGCGGGAGGGTCCGGACGGGGTGAGCAGTTCTTC. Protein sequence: CSVEAGGSGRGEQFF.

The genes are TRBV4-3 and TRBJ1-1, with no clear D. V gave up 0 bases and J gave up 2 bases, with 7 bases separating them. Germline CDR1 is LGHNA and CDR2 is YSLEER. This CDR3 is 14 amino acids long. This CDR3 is CASSQDSLNTEAFF. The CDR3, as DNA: TGCGCCAGCAGCCAAGATTCATTAAACACTGAAGCTTTCTTT.

DNA for the CDR3: TGTGCCAGCGGTAACAGGGTCAAGAACACTGAAGCTTTCTTT. Its protein product is CASGNRVKNTEAFF. The genes are TRBV2 and TRBJ1-1; tentative D call: TRBD1 (6 bases). The CDR3 consists of 14 residues. V was clipped by 8 bases and J by 1 base, with 14 bases between them. CDR1 and CDR2 (germline): SNHLY, FYNNEI.

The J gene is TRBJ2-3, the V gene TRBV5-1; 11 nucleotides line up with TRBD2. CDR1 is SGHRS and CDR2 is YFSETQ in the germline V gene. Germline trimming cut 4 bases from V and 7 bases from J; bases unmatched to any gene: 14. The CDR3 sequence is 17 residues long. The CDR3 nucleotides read TGCGCCAGCAGCCGTACTCCGGGACTAGCGGCGAAGCATACGCAGTATTTT. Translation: CASSRTPGLAAKHTQYF. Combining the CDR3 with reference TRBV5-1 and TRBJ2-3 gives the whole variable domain KAGVTQTPRYLIKTRGQQVTLSCSPISGHRSVSWYQQTPGQGLQFLFEYFSETQRNKGNFPGRFSGRQFSNSRSEMNVSTLELGDSALYLCASSRTPGLAAKHTQYFGPGTRLTVL.

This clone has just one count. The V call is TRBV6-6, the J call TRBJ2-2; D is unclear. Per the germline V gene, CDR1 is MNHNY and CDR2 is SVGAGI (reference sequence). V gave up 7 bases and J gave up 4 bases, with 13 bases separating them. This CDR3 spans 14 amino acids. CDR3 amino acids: CASNVRGITGELFF. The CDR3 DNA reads TGTGCCAGCAATGTGAGAGGTATCACCGGGGAGCTGTTTTTT.

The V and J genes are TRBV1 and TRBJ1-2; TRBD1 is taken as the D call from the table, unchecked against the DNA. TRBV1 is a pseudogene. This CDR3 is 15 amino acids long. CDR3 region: CTSSQVPGTDYGYTF. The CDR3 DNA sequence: TGCACCAGCAGCCAAGTCCCGGGGACAGACTATGGCTACACCTTC.